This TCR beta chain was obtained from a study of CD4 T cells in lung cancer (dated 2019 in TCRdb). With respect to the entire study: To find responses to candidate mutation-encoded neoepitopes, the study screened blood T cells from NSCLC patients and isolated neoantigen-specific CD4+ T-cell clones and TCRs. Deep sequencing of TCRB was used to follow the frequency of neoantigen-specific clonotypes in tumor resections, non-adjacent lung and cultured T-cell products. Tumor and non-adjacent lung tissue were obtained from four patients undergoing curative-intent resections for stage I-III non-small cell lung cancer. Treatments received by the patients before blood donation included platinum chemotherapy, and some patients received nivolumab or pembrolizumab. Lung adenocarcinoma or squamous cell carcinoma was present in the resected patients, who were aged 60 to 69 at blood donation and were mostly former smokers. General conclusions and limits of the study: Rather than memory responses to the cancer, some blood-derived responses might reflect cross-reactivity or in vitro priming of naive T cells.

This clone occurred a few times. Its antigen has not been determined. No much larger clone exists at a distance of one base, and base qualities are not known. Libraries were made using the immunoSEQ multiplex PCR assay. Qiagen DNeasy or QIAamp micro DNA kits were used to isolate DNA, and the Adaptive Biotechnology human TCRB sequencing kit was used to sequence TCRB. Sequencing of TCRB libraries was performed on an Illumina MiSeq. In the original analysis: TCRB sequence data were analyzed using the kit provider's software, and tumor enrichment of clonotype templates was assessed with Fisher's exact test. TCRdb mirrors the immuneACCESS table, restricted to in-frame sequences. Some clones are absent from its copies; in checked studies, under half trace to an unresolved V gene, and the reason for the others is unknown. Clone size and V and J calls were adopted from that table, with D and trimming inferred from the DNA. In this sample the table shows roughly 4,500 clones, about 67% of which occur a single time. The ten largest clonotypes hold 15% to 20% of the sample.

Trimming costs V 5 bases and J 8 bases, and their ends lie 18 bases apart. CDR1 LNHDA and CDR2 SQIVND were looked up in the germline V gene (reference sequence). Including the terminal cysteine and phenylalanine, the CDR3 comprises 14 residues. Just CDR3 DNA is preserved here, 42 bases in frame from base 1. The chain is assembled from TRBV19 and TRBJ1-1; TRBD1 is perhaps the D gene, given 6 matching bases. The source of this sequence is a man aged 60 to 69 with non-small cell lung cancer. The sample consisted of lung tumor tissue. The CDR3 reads CASSQLGHRREAFF. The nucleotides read TGTGCCAGTAGTCAGTTGGGACACAGACGCGAAGCTTTCTTT.